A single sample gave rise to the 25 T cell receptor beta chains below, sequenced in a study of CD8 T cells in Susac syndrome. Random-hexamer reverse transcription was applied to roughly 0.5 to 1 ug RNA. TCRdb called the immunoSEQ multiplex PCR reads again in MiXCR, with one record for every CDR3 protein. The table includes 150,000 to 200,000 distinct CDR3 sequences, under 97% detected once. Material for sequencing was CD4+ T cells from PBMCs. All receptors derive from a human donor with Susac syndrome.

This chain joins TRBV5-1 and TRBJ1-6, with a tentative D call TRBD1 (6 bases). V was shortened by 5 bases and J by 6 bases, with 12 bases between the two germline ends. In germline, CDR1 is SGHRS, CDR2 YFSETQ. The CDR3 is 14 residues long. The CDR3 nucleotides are TGCGCCAGCAGACAACAGGGAATTAATTCACCCCTCCACTTT. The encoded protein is CASRQQGINSPLHF.

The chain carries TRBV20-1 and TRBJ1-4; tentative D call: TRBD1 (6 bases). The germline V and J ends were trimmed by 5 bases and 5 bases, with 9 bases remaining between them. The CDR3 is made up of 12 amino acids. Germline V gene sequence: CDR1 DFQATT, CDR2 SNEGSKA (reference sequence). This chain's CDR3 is CSAVTGNEKLFF. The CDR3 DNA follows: TGCAGTGCTGTAACAGGGAATGAAAAACTGTTTTTT.

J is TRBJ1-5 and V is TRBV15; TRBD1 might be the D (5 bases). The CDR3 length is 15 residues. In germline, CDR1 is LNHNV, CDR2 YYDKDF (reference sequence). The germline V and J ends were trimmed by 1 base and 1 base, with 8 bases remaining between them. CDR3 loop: CATSRAGGSNQPQHF. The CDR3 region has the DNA TGTGCCACCAGCAGAGCTGGGGGAAGCAATCAGCCCCAGCATTTT.

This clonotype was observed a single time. CDR3 coding DNA: TGCAGCGTCCTCCGAGGCAGTACGACTGGAAACACCATATATTTT. Translation: CSVLRGSTTGNTIYF. The chain is built from TRBV29-1 and TRBJ1-3, with unresolved D. V lost 6 bases and J lost 2, with 17 bases in between. The length of the CDR3 is 15 residues. Per the germline V gene, CDR1 is SQVTM and CDR2 is ANQGSEA.

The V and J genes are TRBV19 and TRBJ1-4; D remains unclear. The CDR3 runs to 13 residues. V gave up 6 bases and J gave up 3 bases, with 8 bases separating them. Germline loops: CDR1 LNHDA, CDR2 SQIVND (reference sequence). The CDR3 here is CASRNWANEKLFF. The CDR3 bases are TGTGCCAGTAGAAACTGGGCTAATGAAAAACTGTTTTTT.

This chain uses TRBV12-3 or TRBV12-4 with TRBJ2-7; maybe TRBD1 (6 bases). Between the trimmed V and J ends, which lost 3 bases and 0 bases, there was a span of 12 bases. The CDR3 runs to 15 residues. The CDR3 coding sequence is TGTGCCAGCAGTTTGAGGGGGTCGAGCTCCTACGAGCAGTACTTC. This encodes CASSLRGSSSYEQYF.

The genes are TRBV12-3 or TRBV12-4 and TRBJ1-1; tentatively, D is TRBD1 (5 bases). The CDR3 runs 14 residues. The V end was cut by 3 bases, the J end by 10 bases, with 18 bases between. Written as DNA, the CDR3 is TGTGCCAGCAGTTTGTCCCGGGGGGGTTTCGTAGCTTTCTTT. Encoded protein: CASSLSRGGFVAFF.

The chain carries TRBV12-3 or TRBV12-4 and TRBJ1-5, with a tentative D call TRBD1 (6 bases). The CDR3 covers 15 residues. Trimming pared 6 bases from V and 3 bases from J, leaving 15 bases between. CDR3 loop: CASSPTGSLNQPQHF. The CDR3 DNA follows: TGTGCCAGCAGCCCTACAGGGTCCCTCAATCAGCCCCAGCATTTT.

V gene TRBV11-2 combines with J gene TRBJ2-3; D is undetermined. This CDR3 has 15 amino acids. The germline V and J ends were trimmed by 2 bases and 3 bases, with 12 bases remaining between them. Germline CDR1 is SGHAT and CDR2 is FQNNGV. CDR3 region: CASSLLVGKTDTQYF. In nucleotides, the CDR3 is TGTGCCAGCAGCTTACTTGTAGGCAAGACAGATACGCAGTATTTT.

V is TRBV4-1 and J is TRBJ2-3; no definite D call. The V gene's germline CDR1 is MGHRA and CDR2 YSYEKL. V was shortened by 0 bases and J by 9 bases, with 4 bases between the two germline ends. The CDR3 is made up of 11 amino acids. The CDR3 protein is CASSQDLTQYF. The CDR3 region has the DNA TGCGCCAGCAGCCAAGATTTAACGCAGTATTTT.

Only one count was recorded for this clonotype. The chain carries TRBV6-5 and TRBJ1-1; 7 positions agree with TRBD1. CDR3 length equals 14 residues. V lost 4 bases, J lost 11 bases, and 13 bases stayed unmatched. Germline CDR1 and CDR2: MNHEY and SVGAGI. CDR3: CASSSPGGAVAAFF. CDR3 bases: TGTGCCAGCAGTTCCCCAGGGGGGGCGGTGGCCGCTTTCTTT.

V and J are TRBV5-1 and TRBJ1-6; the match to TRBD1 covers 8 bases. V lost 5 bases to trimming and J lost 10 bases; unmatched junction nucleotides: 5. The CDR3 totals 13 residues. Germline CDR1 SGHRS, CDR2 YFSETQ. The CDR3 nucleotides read TGCGCCAGCAGGATGGACAGGGAATCACCCCTCCACTTT. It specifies CASRMDRESPLHF. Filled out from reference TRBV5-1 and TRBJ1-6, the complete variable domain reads KAGVTQTPRYLIKTRGQQVTLSCSPISGHRSVSWYQQTPGQGLQFLFEYFSETQRNKGNFPGRFSGRQFSNSRSEMNVSTLELGDSALYLCASRMDRESPLHFGNGTRLTVT.

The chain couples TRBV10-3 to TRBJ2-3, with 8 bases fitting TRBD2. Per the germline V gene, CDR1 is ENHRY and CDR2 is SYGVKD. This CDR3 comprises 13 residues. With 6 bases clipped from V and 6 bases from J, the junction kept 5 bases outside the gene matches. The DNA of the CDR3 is TGTGCCATCAGGGGCGGGGGGACCGATACGCAGTATTTT. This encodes CAIRGGGTDTQYF.

The CDR3 here is CASRTASGYQETQYF. The DNA of the CDR3 is TGTGCCAGCAGGACTGCCTCAGGGTACCAAGAGACCCAGTACTTC. The V call is TRBV6-5, the J call TRBJ2-5; D possibly corresponds to TRBD1 (5 bases). CDR1 and CDR2 (germline): MNHEY, SVGAGI. The CDR3 sequence is 15 residues long. Trimming pared 6 bases from V and 0 bases from J, leaving 14 bases between.

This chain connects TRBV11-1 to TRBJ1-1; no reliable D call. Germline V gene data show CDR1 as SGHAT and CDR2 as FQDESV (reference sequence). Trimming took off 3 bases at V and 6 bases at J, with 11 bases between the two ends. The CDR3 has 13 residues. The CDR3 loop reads CASSFELNAEAFF. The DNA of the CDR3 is TGTGCCAGCAGCTTTGAACTGAATGCTGAAGCTTTCTTT.

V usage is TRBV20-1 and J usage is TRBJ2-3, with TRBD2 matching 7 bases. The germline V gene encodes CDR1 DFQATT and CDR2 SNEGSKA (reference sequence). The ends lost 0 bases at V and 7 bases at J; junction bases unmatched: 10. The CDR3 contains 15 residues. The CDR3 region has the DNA TGCAGTGCTAGAGAGGCTAGCGGTGTATTGAATACGCAGTATTTT. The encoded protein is CSAREASGVLNTQYF.

Here the CDR3 reads CACRGGRLETQYF. DNA for the CDR3: TGTGCCTGCCGAGGCGGGAGATTAGAGACCCAGTACTTC. V gene TRBV30 combines with J gene TRBJ2-5; 7 bases line up with TRBD2. This CDR3 spans 13 amino acids. V was clipped by 6 bases and J by 4 bases; unmatched bases: 8. Germline CDR1 reads GTSNPN; CDR2 reads SVGIG (reference sequence). The whole variable domain, filled in from reference TRBV30 and TRBJ2-5, reads SQTIHQWPATLVQPVGSPLSLECTVEGTSNPNLYWYRQAAGRGLQLLFYSVGIGQISSEVPQNLSASRPQDRQFILSSKKLLLSDSGFYLCACRGGRLETQYFGPGTRLLVL.

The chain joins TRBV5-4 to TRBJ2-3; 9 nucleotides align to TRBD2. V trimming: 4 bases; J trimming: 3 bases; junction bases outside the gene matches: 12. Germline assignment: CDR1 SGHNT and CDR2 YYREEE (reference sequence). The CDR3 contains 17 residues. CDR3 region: CASSPSWGLAITDTQYF. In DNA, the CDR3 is TGTGCCAGCAGCCCTTCTTGGGGACTAGCTATTACAGATACGCAGTATTTT.

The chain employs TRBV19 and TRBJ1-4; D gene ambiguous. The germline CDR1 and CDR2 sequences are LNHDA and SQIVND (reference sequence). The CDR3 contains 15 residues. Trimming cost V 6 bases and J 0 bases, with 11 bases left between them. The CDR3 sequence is CASRAREATNEKLFF. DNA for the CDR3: TGTGCCAGTAGAGCCCGGGAGGCAACTAATGAAAAACTGTTTTTT.

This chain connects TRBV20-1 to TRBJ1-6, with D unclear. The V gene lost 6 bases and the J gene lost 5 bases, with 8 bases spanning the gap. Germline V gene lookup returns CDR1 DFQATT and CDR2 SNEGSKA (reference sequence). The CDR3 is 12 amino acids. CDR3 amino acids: CSAITNNSPLHF. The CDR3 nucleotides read TGCAGTGCAATAACTAATAATTCACCCCTCCACTTT.

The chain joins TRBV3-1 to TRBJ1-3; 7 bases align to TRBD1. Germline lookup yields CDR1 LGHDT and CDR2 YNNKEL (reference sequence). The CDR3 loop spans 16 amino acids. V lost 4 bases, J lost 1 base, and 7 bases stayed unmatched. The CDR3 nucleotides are TGTGCCAGCAGCCCAATGGGACAGTCATCTGGAAACACCATATATTTT. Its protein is CASSPMGQSSGNTIYF.

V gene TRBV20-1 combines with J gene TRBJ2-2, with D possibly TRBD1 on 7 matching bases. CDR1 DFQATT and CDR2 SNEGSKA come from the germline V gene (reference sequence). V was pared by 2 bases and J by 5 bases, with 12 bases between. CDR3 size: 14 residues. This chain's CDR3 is CSARIQGGTGELFF. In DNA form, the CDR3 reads TGCAGTGCTAGAATCCAGGGGGGAACCGGGGAGCTGTTTTTT.

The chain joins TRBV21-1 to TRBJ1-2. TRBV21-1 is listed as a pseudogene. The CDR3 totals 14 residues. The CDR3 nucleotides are TGTGCCAGCAGCAAAGGTCAAGTCCCCTATGGCTACACCTTC. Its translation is CASSKGQVPYGYTF.

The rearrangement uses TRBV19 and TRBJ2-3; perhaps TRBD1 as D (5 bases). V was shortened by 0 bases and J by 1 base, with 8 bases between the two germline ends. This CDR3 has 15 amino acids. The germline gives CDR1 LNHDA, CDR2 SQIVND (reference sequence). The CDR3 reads CASSIDTTGTDTQYF. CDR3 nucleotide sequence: TGTGCCAGTAGTATAGACACGACAGGCACAGATACGCAGTATTTT.

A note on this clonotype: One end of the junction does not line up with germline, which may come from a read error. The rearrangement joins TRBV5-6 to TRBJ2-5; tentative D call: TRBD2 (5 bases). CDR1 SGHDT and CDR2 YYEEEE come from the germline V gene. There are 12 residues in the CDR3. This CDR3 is CASSLDSSTQYF. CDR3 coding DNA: TGTGCCAGCAGTTTGGACTCATCGACCCAGTACTTC.